The 14 T cell receptor beta chains in this list originate from one sample, sequenced in a study of Ad26.COV2.S vaccination and SARS-CoV-2 variants (dated by TCRdb to about 2021). Library prep was done by the immunoSEQ multiplex PCR assay. This is the immuneACCESS table as TCRdb keeps it, with only in-frame sequences that have V and J called. A part of the clones is gone; compared with another copy, unresolved V genes explain less than half, and the rest is unexplained. The table for this sample lists 410,000 or so clones; about nine tenths of them were counted only once. About 1.7% of the sample lies in the top ten. What the treatment or condition label conveys for this sample: about 20 received Ad26.COV2.S at low or high dose, single or two shots; about five received placebo; per-sample allocation not given. For vaccine and placebo recipients, the sequenced repertoires came from samples collected on day 63 after the first injection.

This sample comprised peripheral blood, obtained in a trial of Ad26.COV2.S vaccine versus placebo. The receptor source for this set is a person aged 18 to 65 who received the Ad26.COV2.S COVID-19 vaccine or a placebo.

Here the CDR3 reads CASSQASIYPDYEETQYF. CDR3 sequence (DNA): TGTGCCAGCAGCCAAGCCTCCATCTATCCGGACTACGAAGAGACCCAGTACTTC. V and J are TRBV3-1 (or the pseudogene TRBV3-2) and TRBJ2-5; a weak D match, TRBD2 (6 bases). V was clipped by 1 base and J by 3 bases, with 21 bases between them. Germline CDR1 is LGHDT and CDR2 is YNNKEL (reference sequence). The CDR3 loop spans 18 amino acids.

In its sample, this clone was seen once. The chain couples TRBV4-1 to TRBJ1-4, with a tentative D call TRBD1 (6 bases). Between the trimmed V and J ends, which lost 1 base and 8 bases, there was a span of 11 bases. Germline CDR1 and CDR2: MGHRA and YSYEKL. The CDR3 has 14 residues. The CDR3 nucleotides read TGCGCCAGCAGCCAAGTTCAGGGGTTCGAAAAACTGTTTTTT. Translated, it gives CASSQVQGFEKLFF.

This clone was seen a few times. This chain joins TRBV5-4 and TRBJ1-4; D remains unclear. The CDR3 covers 15 residues. Germline V CDR1 and CDR2: SGHNT, YYREEE (reference sequence). V dropped 0 bases and J dropped 1 base, with 7 bases sitting between them. The CDR3 DNA reads as TGTGCCAGCAGCTTGGGCCCCGGAACTAATGAAAAACTGTTTTTT. Translating gives CASSLGPGTNEKLFF.

The gene calls are TRBV27 and TRBJ2-1, with a possible D match to TRBD2 (5 bases). The CDR3 consists of 16 residues. Germline loops: CDR1 MNHEY, CDR2 SMNVEV (reference sequence). V was shortened by 5 bases and J by 1 base, with 15 bases between the two germline ends. CDR3 in amino acids: CASSPTLGGSYNEQFF. CDR3 nucleotides: TGTGCCAGCAGTCCCACCCTAGGAGGATCCTACAATGAGCAGTTCTTC.

With regard to this clone: At one boundary the junction diverges from the germline segment, which might be a read error. V gene TRBV19 combines with J gene TRBJ2-1; tentative D call: TRBD1 (6 bases). Germline V lookup: CDR1 LNHDA, CDR2 SQIVND (reference sequence). CDR3 length: 11 residues. This CDR3 reads CASNTDRTMVF. CDR3 nucleotide sequence: TGTGCCAGTAACACGGACAGAACAATGGTCTTC.

The V call is TRBV7-9, the J call TRBJ2-5, with 13 nucleotides matching TRBD2. The ends lost 6 bases at V and 0 bases at J; junction bases unmatched: 4. Germline lookup yields CDR1 SEHNR and CDR2 FQNEAQ (reference sequence). This CDR3 is 16 amino acids long. DNA for the CDR3: TGTGCCAGCAGTTCGACTAGCGGGGGGTACCAAGAGACCCAGTACTTC. Amino acids: CASSSTSGGYQETQYF.

CDR3 in amino acids: CASSLALRTGELFF. The CDR3 DNA sequence: TGTGCCAGCAGCTTGGCCCTGCGGACCGGGGAGCTGTTTTTT. The V and J genes are TRBV27 and TRBJ2-2; no firm D call. Germline V gene data show CDR1 as MNHEY and CDR2 as SMNVEV (reference sequence). Trimming stripped 6 bases from V and 5 bases from J, with 13 bases between. This CDR3 is built from 14 residues.

In this sample, this clone turned up a few times. The chain couples TRBV28 to TRBJ1-5; D uncertain. This CDR3 spans 15 amino acids. The germline gives CDR1 MDHEN, CDR2 SYDVKM. V lost 2 bases, J lost 0 bases, and 8 bases lay in between. The CDR3 loop reads CASSLMAFSNQPQHF. In nucleotides, the CDR3 is TGTGCCAGCAGTTTAATGGCTTTTAGCAATCAGCCCCAGCATTTT.

The chain carries TRBV6-5 and TRBJ1-1; 7 bases agree with TRBD1. The length of the CDR3 is 15 residues. Trimming removed 0 bases from V and 12 bases from J; junction bases left unmatched: 13. The germline gives CDR1 MNHEY, CDR2 SVGAGI. The CDR3: CASSYSTGKESITFF. CDR3 sequence (DNA): TGTGCCAGCAGTTACTCGACAGGGAAGGAGTCGATAACTTTCTTT.

This chain connects TRBV19 to TRBJ1-2; D not resolved. Trimming pared 3 bases from V and 8 bases from J, leaving 25 bases between. This CDR3 comprises 17 residues. Germline assignment: CDR1 LNHDA and CDR2 SQIVND (reference sequence). DNA for the CDR3: TGTGCCAGTAGTATGAGGTTCCCCTCAGAGCTTATAGGGGGCTACACCTTC. It is translated as CASSMRFPSELIGGYTF.

V is TRBV19 and J is TRBJ1-2, with a possible D match to TRBD1 (5 bases). Trimming removed 4 bases at V and 8 bases at J, with 14 bases between. In germline, CDR1 is LNHDA, CDR2 SQIVND (reference sequence). The CDR3 is 13 amino acids. The CDR3 loop is CASSNRDGLGYTF. The DNA for the CDR3 is TGTGCCAGTAGTAACCGGGACGGATTGGGCTACACCTTC.

The chain links TRBV4-1 to TRBJ2-7; D is ambiguous. Between the trimmed V and J ends, which lost 2 bases and 0 bases, there was a span of 5 bases. Germline CDR1 MGHRA, CDR2 YSYEKL. The CDR3 contains 13 residues. The CDR3 coding sequence is TGCGCCAGCAGCCAATGGATCTCCTACGAGCAGTACTTC. Translating it yields CASSQWISYEQYF.

V and J are TRBV23-1 and TRBJ2-7; tentatively, D is TRBD1 or TRBD2 (5 bases each). TRBV23-1 is annotated as an ORF whose role is uncertain. This CDR3 spans 16 amino acids. The germline V and J ends were trimmed by 5 bases and 4 bases, with 21 bases remaining between them. In DNA form, the CDR3 reads TGCGCCAGCAGTTACAATCGTGGGGGAGTGGGGTACGAGCAGTACTTC. Amino acids: CASSYNRGGVGYEQYF.

The chain uses TRBV5-1 and TRBJ2-5; D perhaps matches TRBD2 (6 bases). The germline V gene encodes CDR1 SGHRS and CDR2 YFSETQ. Between the trimmed V and J ends, which lost 5 bases and 5 bases, there was a span of 13 bases. This CDR3 spans 13 amino acids. CDR3 amino acids: CASRATSRETQYF. The CDR3 bases are TGCGCCAGCAGAGCGACTAGTCGGGAGACCCAGTACTTC.